The clone carrying this TCR beta chain showed up just a few times. No antigen is known for it. V was pared by 2 bases and J by 1 base, with 5 bases between. The CDR3 totals 13 residues. Germline V lookup: CDR1 ENHRY, CDR2 SYGVKD. The sample is drawn from a study of response to subunit inactivated influenza vaccine. TCRdb itself ran the RT-PCR reads through MiXCR, one entry per CDR3 protein. The sample yields 860,000 or so distinct CDR3 sequences, around 20% seen once. Overall study results and limits: Each seasonal flu vaccination may recruit only limited new T cells, authors suggested.

The chain carries TRBV10-3 and TRBJ1-1; no reliable D call. The TCR was taken from a man between 50 and 59 years old who received an inactivated influenza vaccine. Sample: PBMCs from blood, taken 5 to 6 days after vaccination. The CDR3 DNA reads as TGTGCCATCAGTGAGGTCGGGAACACTGAAGCTTTCTTT. Amino acid sequence: CAISEVGNTEAFF.